Sequencing of this T cell receptor beta chain was carried out in a study of metastatic and nonmetastatic thyroid tumors. Study details: Samples came from malignant and benign thyroid patients, and repertoires were compared across blood and tumor or nodule tissue.

Patients were all untreated before their thyroid surgery. In the authors' methods: Researchers built a distant-metastasis classifier for papillary thyroid cancer that drew on CDR3 differences across clinicopathological groups. TCRdb re-clonotyped the PCR reads through MiXCR. Here the V and J calls rest on TCRdb's processing, not on the authors' analysis. Among around 22,000 clones listed, less than 40% were seen once. A remark on this clone: Its antigen is unknown.

Study outcomes and limitations: When malignant thyroid tumors were compared with benign nodules, TCR beta diversity was reportedly significantly higher in the malignant tumors. This held in both blood and tumor samples.

The TCR sequence derives from a male donor with papillary thyroid cancer or a benign thyroid nodule (not recorded which). Some clones in this sample may be carry-over from other donors' samples. Sequences were obtained from blood.

DNA for the CDR3: TGTGCCACCAGTGAGGGGGGCCTAGCGGGGATCGGGGAGCTGTTTTTT. This encodes CATSEGGLAGIGELFF. The V and J genes are TRBV24-1 and TRBJ2-2; 9 bases are a match to TRBD2. Germline V gene lookup returns CDR1 KGHDR and CDR2 SFDVKD. J was trimmed by 7 bases and V by 4 bases; bases with no gene match: 9. This CDR3 has 16 residues.